The text below deals with one T cell receptor beta chain. What it recognizes is unknown. Stable hyperthyroidism: no ophthalmopathy progression over 18 months of follow-up. From more than 9 ml of fresh peripheral blood, PBMCs were isolated. The sample originates from a study of T cells in Graves' hyperthyroidism and ophthalmopathy. Regarding the study as a whole: Most thyroid-expanded clonotypes above 0.001 were also found in blood. The model anticipated ophthalmopathy a median about 6.5 months pre-onset.

J lost 1 base, V lost 3 bases, and 12 bases had no gene match. Germline-derived CDR1 and CDR2 are LNHDA and SQIVND (reference sequence). The CDR3 runs 20 residues. The CDR3 regions of TCR beta were amplified from RNA transcripts. Carried out on the TCR CDR3, a first-round RT-PCR used the HTBI primer set. TCRdb called the multiplex PCR reads again in MiXCR, with one record for every CDR3 protein. The sample includes a few hundred thousand distinct CDR3 sequences, around 16% of them seen just once. The clonotype originates from a woman in her 30s with Graves' hyperthyroidism. Sequenced input: blood. V gene TRBV19 combines with J gene TRBJ2-3, with TRBD2 matching 14 bases. CDR3 nucleotides: TGTGCCAGTAGTATGACCCCCGGGACTAGCGGGAGCCGGCGCACAGATACGCAGTATTTT. It is translated as CASSMTPGTSGSRRTDTQYF.